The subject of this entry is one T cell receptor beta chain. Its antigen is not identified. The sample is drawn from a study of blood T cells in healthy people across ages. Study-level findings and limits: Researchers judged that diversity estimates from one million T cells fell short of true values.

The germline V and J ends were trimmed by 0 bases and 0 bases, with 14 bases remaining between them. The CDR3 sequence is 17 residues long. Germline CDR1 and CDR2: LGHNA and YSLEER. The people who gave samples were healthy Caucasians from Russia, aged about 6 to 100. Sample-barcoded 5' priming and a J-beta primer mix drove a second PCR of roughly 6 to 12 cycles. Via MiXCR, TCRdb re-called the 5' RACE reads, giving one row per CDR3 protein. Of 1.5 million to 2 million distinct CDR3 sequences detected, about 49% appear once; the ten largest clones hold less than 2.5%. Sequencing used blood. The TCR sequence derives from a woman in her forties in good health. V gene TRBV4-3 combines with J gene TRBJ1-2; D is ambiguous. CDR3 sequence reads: CASSQDRWHTANYGYTF. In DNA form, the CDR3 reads TGCGCCAGCAGCCAAGACCGGTGGCACACCGCTAACTATGGCTACACCTTC.